This TCR beta chain was identified during a study of cytomegalovirus exposure and HLA in healthy donors. Study context: Earlier, fewer than 140 million unique TCR beta sequences were recovered from around 200 million T cells by an analysis.

Vbeta (60) and Jbeta (13) primers were used in the PCR. The table came from immunoSEQ multiplex PCR; TCRdb's copy has only in-frame clones and leaves some out. The data show approximately 60,000 clones, and the top ten clones hold less than 6%. Study findings and constraints: For most TCR beta V segments, an earlier analysis put the productive rate at about 87% or about 30% of the time. A list of 150 to 200 TCR beta chains associated with cytomegalovirus was given.

About this clone: Its matching antigen is unknown.

Unrecorded immune exposure was likely among donors, who were nominally healthy when sampled. The CDR3 covers 14 residues. J gave up 7 bases and V 7 bases, and 12 bases lay outside the gene matches. CDR1 and CDR2 from the germline V gene are SNHLY and FYNNEI. The source of this sequence is a man aged 30 to 39 in good health and CMV-seropositive. The sequenced sample was PBMCs. The V call is TRBV2, the J call TRBJ2-7; 8 bases match TRBD1. The CDR3 coding sequence is TGTGCCAGCATTTTTTATCAGGGGGCGTTGGAGCAGTACTTC. This codes for CASIFYQGALEQYF. Supplemented by reference TRBV2 and TRBJ2-7, the full variable domain reads EPEVTQTPSHQVTQMGQEVILRCVPISNHLYFYWYRQILGQKVEFLVSFYNNEISEKSEIFDDQFSVERPDGSNFTLKIRSTKLEDSAMYFCASIFYQGALEQYFGPGTRLTVT.